The 13 T cell receptor beta chains reported below all come from one sample, sequenced in a study of beta chain features in type 1 diabetes. Broader study findings: TCRB CDR3s from Type 1 diabetes patients were moderately but significantly shorter in all four CD4+ subsets.

The sequenced template was cDNA made from the entire isolated RNA. Assay used: immunoSEQ multiplex PCR; TCRdb lists only in-frame clones, some missing. The data contain approximately 160,000 clones, under 13% of them singletons. No antigen is known for these receptors. Sequenced: central memory CD4+ T cells from blood. These receptors were obtained from a man in his thirties or forties with type 1 diabetes.

The table lists this clone with a few counts. The chain carries TRBV23-1 and TRBJ2-2; 11 bases are a match to TRBD2. TRBV23-1 is treated as an ORF (open reading frame) with a function not yet certain. The CDR3 runs to 18 residues. Trimming removed 10 bases from V and 2 bases from J; junction bases left unmatched: 15. CDR3 bases: TGCGCCATCCTTGCATGGGCCCTAGCGGGAGGCAACACCGGGGAGCTGTTTTTT. This sequence encodes CAILAWALAGGNTGELFF.

V is TRBV7-9 and J is TRBJ1-1, with D hard to call. CDR1 and CDR2 from the germline V gene are SEHNR and FQNEAQ (reference sequence). Between the trimmed V and J ends, which lost 3 bases and 3 bases, there was a span of 8 bases. The CDR3 extends over 13 amino acids. The CDR3 loop is CASSFGEDTEAFF. The CDR3 DNA follows: TGTGCCAGCAGCTTCGGAGAAGACACTGAAGCTTTCTTT.

In this sample, this clone turned up a few times. The rearrangement uses TRBV11-2 and TRBJ2-3; D ambiguous. V lost 8 bases to trimming and J lost 10 bases, with 16 bases between them. CDR1 and CDR2 (germline): SGHAT, FQNNGV. This CDR3 has 12 residues. CDR3 sequence reads: CASQTRSEAQYF. CDR3 nucleotides: TGTGCCAGCCAAACCCGGTCCGAGGCGCAGTATTTT.

On this clone itself: The same CDR3 is also encoded by other DNA sequences in this sample. This chain uses TRBV5-1 with TRBJ2-1; 7 bases agree with TRBD2. CDR3 length: 16 amino acids. CDR1 and CDR2 (germline): SGHRS, YFSETQ. V trimming: 0 bases; J trimming: 1 base; junction bases outside the gene matches: 4. The CDR3 sequence: CASSLVGLGSYNEQFF. CDR3 in DNA: TGCGCCAGCAGCTTGGTCGGACTAGGTTCCTACAATGAGCAGTTCTTC.

Only a few counts were recorded for this clone. The genes are TRBV5-1 and TRBJ2-5; the match to TRBD1 covers 7 bases. The CDR3 is 13 amino acids. Germline-derived CDR1 and CDR2 are SGHRS and YFSETQ. V lost 4 bases to trimming and J lost 5 bases; unmatched junction nucleotides: 5. Here the CDR3 reads CASSPRQGETQYF. The CDR3 region has the DNA TGCGCCAGCAGCCCCCGACAGGGTGAGACCCAGTACTTC.

The sample holds a few counts of this clone. This rearrangement joins TRBV7-3 to TRBJ2-3; D perhaps matches TRBD2 (5 bases). V lost 5 bases and J 6 bases, leaving 15 bases between the germline ends. Germline values: CDR1 SGHTA, CDR2 FQGTGA. The CDR3 covers 14 residues. The CDR3 coding sequence is TGTGCCAGCAGCCCCGTGGGAGCGTATGATACGCAGTATTTT. Amino acids: CASSPVGAYDTQYF. Using reference TRBV7-3 and TRBJ2-3 for the parts outside the CDR3, the full variable domain is GAGVSQTPSNKVTEKGKYVELRCDPISGHTALYWYRQSLGQGPEFLIYFQGTGAADDSGLPNDRFFAVRPEGSVSTLKIQRTERGDSAVYLCASSPVGAYDTQYFGPGTRLTVL.

This chain connects TRBV29-1 to TRBJ1-2; TRBD1 aligns across 7 bases. CDR1 is SQVTM and CDR2 is ANQGSEA in the germline V gene. There are 15 residues in the CDR3. Unmatched junction bases numbered 10, after V lost 4 bases and J lost 2 bases. DNA for the CDR3: TGCAGCGTTGCTAGACGGGACAGTGGAAACTATGGCTACACCTTC. It encodes CSVARRDSGNYGYTF.

CDR3 coding DNA: TGCGCCAGCAGCTGGGGGGAGGGGCAGTTCTTC. It specifies CASSWGEGQFF. The chain combines TRBV5-1 with TRBJ2-1; 7 bases map to TRBD2. This CDR3 is built from 11 residues. V lost 3 bases to trimming and J lost 12 bases; unmatched junction nucleotides: 3. CDR1 is SGHRS and CDR2 is YFSETQ in the germline V gene.

There are a few counts of this clone. The rearrangement links TRBV2 to TRBJ2-5; 7 bases line up with TRBD2. The V segment lost 2 bases and the J segment 4 bases; nucleotides outside the gene matches: 4. From germline, CDR1 is SNHLY and CDR2 FYNNEI. The length of the CDR3 is 14 residues. The CDR3 here is CASSETPSGETQYF. In DNA form, the CDR3 reads TGTGCCAGCAGTGAAACTCCTAGCGGAGAGACCCAGTACTTC.

The chain couples TRBV7-2 to TRBJ2-2, with D possibly being TRBD2 (5 bases). Germline V gene sequence: CDR1 SGHTA, CDR2 FQGNSA. This CDR3 has 13 amino acids. The ends were cut back, 4 bases at V and 7 bases at J, with 10 bases in the middle. This chain's CDR3 is CASSSRTFGELFF. The CDR3 bases are TGTGCCAGCAGCTCCCGGACTTTCGGGGAGCTGTTTTTT. Based on the CDR3 plus reference TRBV7-2 and TRBJ2-2, the full variable domain is GAGVSQSPSNKVTEKGKDVELRCDPISGHTALYWYRQSLGQGLEFLIYFQGNSAPDKSGLPSDRFSAERTGGSVSTLTIQRTQQEDSAVYLCASSSRTFGELFFGEGSRLTVL.

The chain is built from TRBV7-9 and TRBJ2-7; 9 bases are shared with TRBD1. J gave up 4 bases and V 6 bases, and 13 bases lay outside the gene matches. The CDR3 is 16 residues long. Germline CDR1 reads SEHNR; CDR2 reads FQNEAQ (reference sequence). The CDR3 region has the DNA TGTGCCAGCAGTCTTTCACCGGGACAGGGTGGGTACGAGCAGTACTTC. Translated, it gives CASSLSPGQGGYEQYF. The full variable domain, in which reference TRBV7-9 and TRBJ2-7 provide the parts outside the CDR3, is DTGVSQNPRHKITKRGQNVTFRCDPISEHNRLYWYRQTLGQGPEFLTYFQNEAQLEKSRLLSDRFSAERPKGSFSTLEIQRTEQGDSAMYLCASSLSPGQGGYEQYFGPGTRLTVT.

V usage is TRBV5-1 and J usage is TRBJ2-7; TRBD2 might be the D (5 bases). V was shortened by 1 base and J by 4 bases, with 15 bases between the two germline ends. The CDR3 length is 15 residues. Germline CDR1 is SGHRS and CDR2 is YFSETQ. The DNA of the CDR3 is TGCGCCAGCAGCTTGATTACCGGGAACCAATACGAGCAGTACTTC. Amino acids: CASSLITGNQYEQYF.

The chain joins TRBV14 to TRBJ2-7; D may be TRBD1 (6 bases). The ends were cut back, 0 bases at V and 4 bases at J, with 7 bases in the middle. CDR3 length: 13 residues. From germline, CDR1 is SGHDN and CDR2 FVKESK. The CDR3 nucleotides are TGTGCCAGCAGCCAAGATAGGGGGTACGAGCAGTACTTC. It yields the protein CASSQDRGYEQYF.